Listed here is a single TCR beta chain. As yet, its antigen is unknown. The time point is: cycle 4 day 1 (C4D1), after six to seven weeks of nivolumab. All patients relapsed after autologous stem cell transplantation, and brentuximab vedotin exposure varied. After removal of 4 bases from V and 11 bases from J, the junction contained 10 bases not matched to a gene. Germline V gene lookup returns CDR1 SGHRS and CDR2 YFSETQ. This CDR3 has 13 residues. Only in-frame clones appear in the TCRdb table, and some are missing; sequencing was by immunoSEQ multiplex PCR. The sample holds 57,000 or so clones, approximately 90% seen once. These data belong to a study of PD-1 blockade in classical Hodgkin lymphoma. Whole-study findings and limits: Nivolumab starters within 1 year of ASCT were excluded.

The sample here was peripheral blood mononuclear cells (PBMCs), taken before the fourth cycle of nivolumab. The genes are TRBV5-1 and TRBJ1-1; 8 bases line up with TRBD1. The sequence was collected from a human donor with classical Hodgkin lymphoma. The CDR3 spells CASSAQTGEYAFF. The DNA of the CDR3 is TGCGCCAGCAGCGCCCAGACAGGGGAGTATGCTTTCTTT.